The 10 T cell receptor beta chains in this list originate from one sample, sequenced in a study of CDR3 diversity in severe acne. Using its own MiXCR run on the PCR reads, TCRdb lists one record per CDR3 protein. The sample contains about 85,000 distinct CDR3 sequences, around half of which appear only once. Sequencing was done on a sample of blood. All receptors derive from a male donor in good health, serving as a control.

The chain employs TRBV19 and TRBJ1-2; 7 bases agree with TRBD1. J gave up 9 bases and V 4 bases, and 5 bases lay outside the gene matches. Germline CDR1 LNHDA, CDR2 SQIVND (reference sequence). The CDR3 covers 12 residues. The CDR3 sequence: CASSRQGLSYTF. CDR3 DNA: TGTGCCAGTAGTAGACAGGGTTTGAGCTACACCTTC.

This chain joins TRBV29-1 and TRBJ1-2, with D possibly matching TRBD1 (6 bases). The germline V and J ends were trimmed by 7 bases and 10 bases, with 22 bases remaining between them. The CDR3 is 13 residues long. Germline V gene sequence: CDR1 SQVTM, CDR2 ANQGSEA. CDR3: CSARKTGKEAYTF. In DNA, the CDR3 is TGCAGCGCCCGAAAAACAGGGAAGGAAGCCTACACCTTC. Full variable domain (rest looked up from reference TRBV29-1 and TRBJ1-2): SAVISQKPSRDICQRGTSLTIQCQVDSQVTMMFWYRQQPGQSLTLIATANQGSEATYESGFVIDKFPISRPNLTFSTLTVSNMSPEDSSIYLCSARKTGKEAYTFGSGTRLTVV.

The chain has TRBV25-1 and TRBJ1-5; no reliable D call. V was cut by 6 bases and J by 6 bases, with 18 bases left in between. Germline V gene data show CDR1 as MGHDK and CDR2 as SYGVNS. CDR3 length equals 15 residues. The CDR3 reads CASSPSLAFSQPQHF. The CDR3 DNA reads TGTGCCAGCAGCCCCAGCCTAGCCTTCAGTCAGCCCCAGCATTTT.

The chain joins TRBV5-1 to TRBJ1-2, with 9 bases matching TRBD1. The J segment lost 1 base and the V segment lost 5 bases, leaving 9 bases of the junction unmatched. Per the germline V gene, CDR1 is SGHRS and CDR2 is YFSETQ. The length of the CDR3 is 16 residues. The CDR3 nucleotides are TGCGCCAGCAGTATGGGACAGGGACGGATTAACTATGGCTACACCTTC. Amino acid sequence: CASSMGQGRINYGYTF.

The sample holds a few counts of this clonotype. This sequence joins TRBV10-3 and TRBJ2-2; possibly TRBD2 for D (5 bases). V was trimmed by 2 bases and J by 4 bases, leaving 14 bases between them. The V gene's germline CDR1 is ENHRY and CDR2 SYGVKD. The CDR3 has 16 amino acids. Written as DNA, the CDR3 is TGTGCCATCAGTGAGAGAAGGGTAGCGTCCACCGGGGAGCTGTTTTTT. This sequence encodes CAISERRVASTGELFF.

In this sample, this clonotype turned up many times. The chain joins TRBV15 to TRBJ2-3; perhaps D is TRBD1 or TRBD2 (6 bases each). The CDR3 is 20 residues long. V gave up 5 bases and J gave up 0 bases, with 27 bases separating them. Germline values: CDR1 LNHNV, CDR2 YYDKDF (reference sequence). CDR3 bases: TGTGCCACCAGCGAAGGGGGAGGAACACAAGACGAAAAAAGCACAGATACGCAGTATTTT. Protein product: CATSEGGGTQDEKSTDTQYF.

CDR3 amino acids: CASSAVGQGSYEQYF. The CDR3 region has the DNA TGTGCCAGCAGCGCGGTAGGACAGGGGTCCTACGAGCAGTACTTC. This chain joins TRBV7-2 and TRBJ2-7; TRBD1 agrees at 9 bases. The germline CDR1 and CDR2 sequences are SGHTA and FQGNSA. Trimming removed 5 bases from V and 1 base from J; junction bases left unmatched: 6. This CDR3 region has 15 residues. The variable domain in full, with the rest retrieved from reference TRBV7-2 and TRBJ2-7, is GAGVSQSPSNKVTEKGKDVELRCDPISGHTALYWYRQSLGQGLEFLIYFQGNSAPDKSGLPSDRFSAERTGGSVSTLTIQRTQQEDSAVYLCASSAVGQGSYEQYFGPGTRLTVT.

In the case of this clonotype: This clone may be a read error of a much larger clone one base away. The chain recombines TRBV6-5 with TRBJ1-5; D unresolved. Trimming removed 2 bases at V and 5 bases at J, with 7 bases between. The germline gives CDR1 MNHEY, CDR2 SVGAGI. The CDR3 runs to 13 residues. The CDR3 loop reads CASSYDGDQPQHF. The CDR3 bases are TGTGCCAGCAGTTACGATGGGGATCAGCCCCAGCATTTT.

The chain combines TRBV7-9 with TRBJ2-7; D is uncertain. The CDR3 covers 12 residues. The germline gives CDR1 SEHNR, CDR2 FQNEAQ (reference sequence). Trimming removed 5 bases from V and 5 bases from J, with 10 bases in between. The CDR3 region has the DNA TGTGCCAGCAGCACGAGAGCCGACGAGCAGTACTTC. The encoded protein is CASSTRADEQYF.

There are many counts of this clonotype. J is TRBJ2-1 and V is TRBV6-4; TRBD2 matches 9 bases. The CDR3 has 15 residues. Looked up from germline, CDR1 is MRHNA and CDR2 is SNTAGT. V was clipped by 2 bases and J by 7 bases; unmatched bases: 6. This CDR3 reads CASSDAGGGGNEQFF. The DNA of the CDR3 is TGTGCCAGCAGTGACGCGGGGGGGGGGGGGAATGAGCAGTTCTTC.